This TCR beta chain appears in the sequencing data of a study of tumor-infiltrating lymphocytes in localized non-small cell lung cancer. Method: immunoSEQ multiplex PCR; TCRdb's copy keeps in-frame clones and lacks some. In the table there are about 3,400 clones, roughly 78% of which are singletons. CDR1 is SEHNR, CDR2 FQNEAQ, per germline (reference sequence). CDR3 length: 16 amino acids. Trimming removed 2 bases at V and 5 bases at J, with 15 bases between. This clone appeared a single time. The rearrangement links TRBV7-9 to TRBJ1-4, with a weak D call TRBD1 (6 bases). The TCR was taken from a human donor with non-small cell lung cancer. Sequenced material: uninvolved lung tissue not adjacent to the tumor. CDR3 loop: CASSLSMGHLNEKLFF. The CDR3 nucleotides are TGTGCCAGCAGCTTATCAATGGGACACCTCAATGAAAAACTGTTTTTT.